This T cell receptor beta chain was identified during a study of T-cell reconstitution after alpha-beta-depleted transplantation in children. This clonotype appeared many times. Unique molecular identifiers tagged the TCRbeta library. TCRdb used MiXCR to reprocess the PCR reads, holding one entry per CDR3 protein. The profile shows fewer than 25,000 distinct CDR3 sequences, approximately 11% of them singletons. V lost 3 bases to trimming and J lost 4 bases; unmatched junction nucleotides: 4. CDR1 is ENHRY and CDR2 is SYGVKD in the germline V gene. CDR3 length: 15 amino acids. The clonotype originates from a human donor who donated a stem cell graft to a child with chronic granulomatous disease. This sample comprised PBMCs from the stem cell graft donor, obtained from the stem cell graft. This chain uses TRBV10-3 with TRBJ2-2, with TRBD1 matching over 8 bases. CDR3 in DNA: TGTGCCATCAGTGACCCGACAGGGGCCACCGGGGAGCTGTTTTTT. Translation gives CAISDPTGATGELFF.